One and the same sample provided the 9 T cell receptor beta chains below, sequenced in a study of shared clonotypes between healthy human individuals. Only in-frame clones appear in the TCRdb table, and some are missing; sequencing was by immunoSEQ multiplex PCR. This table has about 2 million clones, about 95% appearing once. CD45RO-negative, CCR7-positively selected cells formed the naive CD8 fraction, excluding terminally differentiated effector memory CD45RA+ cells. Sequencing used naive CD8+ T cells sorted from blood. The receptors were sampled from a man aged 18-30 years in good health.

J is TRBJ1-4 and V is TRBV6-1, with D possibly TRBD1 on 6 matching bases. Per the germline V gene, CDR1 is MNHNS and CDR2 is SASEGT. CDR3 size: 14 residues. The V gene lost 5 bases and the J gene lost 7 bases, with 14 bases spanning the gap. The CDR3 loop is CASSSGTPLEKLFF. The DNA of the CDR3 is TGTGCCAGCAGTTCCGGGACACCGCTTGAAAAACTGTTTTTT.

The V call is TRBV4-1, the J call TRBJ2-5, with D possibly being TRBD1 (5 bases). The last part of the DNA fits TRBJ2-7 better; the J call may be wrong. This CDR3 is built from 14 residues. Germline V gene sequence: CDR1 MGHRA, CDR2 YSYEKL. CDR3 sequence reads: CASSRTQGSYEQYF. CDR3 nucleotides: TGCGCCAGCAGCCGGACGCAGGGCTCCTACGAGCAGTACTTC.

This rearrangement joins TRBV5-1 to TRBJ2-7; the D call may be TRBD1 or TRBD2 (6 bases each). The V gene lost 4 bases and the J gene lost 0 bases, with 17 bases spanning the gap. The CDR3 sequence is 16 residues long. CDR1 and CDR2 (germline): SGHRS, YFSETQ. The CDR3 DNA reads as TGCGCCAGCAGCCCCCGGACAGTCGGGAGCTCCTACGAGCAGTACTTC. Translated: CASSPRTVGSSYEQYF.

This chain connects TRBV4-3 to TRBJ2-5, with a tentative D call TRBD2 (6 bases). Trimming removed 4 bases at V and 3 bases at J, with 18 bases between. The CDR3 has 16 amino acids. Germline-derived CDR1 and CDR2 are LGHNA and YSLEER. This CDR3 is CASSPWASAKEETQYF. The CDR3 DNA is TGCGCCAGCAGCCCTTGGGCTAGCGCTAAAGAAGAGACCCAGTACTTC.

The V gene is TRBV29-1, the J gene TRBJ2-7, with 8 bases fitting TRBD2. V was clipped by 7 bases and J by 1 base; unmatched bases: 3. The CDR3 is 12 residues long. CDR1 and CDR2 from the germline V gene are SQVTM and ANQGSEA. The CDR3 is CSAGGGSYEQYF. DNA for the CDR3: TGCAGCGCCGGGGGGGGATCCTACGAGCAGTACTTC.

This chain links TRBV2 with TRBJ2-1; TRBD2 matches at 9 bases. The CDR3 spans 16 residues. The V and J ends lost 3 bases and 3 bases, in that order; junction bases with no gene match: 6. CDR1 is SNHLY and CDR2 is FYNNEI in the germline V gene. The CDR3 sequence is CASSDPVAGDYNEQFF. The CDR3 DNA reads TGTGCCAGCAGTGATCCGGTAGCGGGAGACTACAATGAGCAGTTCTTC. Full variable domain (remainder filled in from reference TRBV2 and TRBJ2-1): EPEVTQTPSHQVTQMGQEVILRCVPISNHLYFYWYRQILGQKVEFLVSFYNNEISEKSEIFDDQFSVERPDGSNFTLKIRSTKLEDSAMYFCASSDPVAGDYNEQFFGPGTRLTVL.

V is TRBV4-1 and J is TRBJ2-1, with 7 bases identical to TRBD1. The J segment lost 7 bases and the V segment lost 4 bases, leaving 10 bases of the junction unmatched. The germline CDR1 and CDR2 sequences are MGHRA and YSYEKL. This CDR3 has 15 amino acids. CDR3 protein: CASSLLVGQANEQFF. CDR3 sequence (DNA): TGCGCCAGCAGCCTCTTAGTAGGACAGGCTAATGAGCAGTTCTTC.

CDR3 sequence (DNA): TGCGCCAGCAGCCAAGATCTAATCCCGGGGGTCGCCTACAATGAGCAGTTCTTC. It translates to CASSQDLIPGVAYNEQFF. The chain uses TRBV4-1 and TRBJ2-1; tentatively, D is TRBD2 (6 bases). The CDR3 is 18 residues long. V dropped 0 bases and J dropped 2 bases, with 17 bases sitting between them. From germline, CDR1 is MGHRA and CDR2 YSYEKL.

V and J are TRBV6-5 and TRBJ1-2; 7 bases match TRBD1. V lost 1 base and J lost 8; bases outside the gene matches: 7. The CDR3 loop spans 14 amino acids. Germline loops: CDR1 MNHEY, CDR2 SVGAGI. For the CDR3, the DNA is TGTGCCAGCAGTTACTTACAAAACAGGGGCGGCTACACCTTC. This encodes CASSYLQNRGGYTF.